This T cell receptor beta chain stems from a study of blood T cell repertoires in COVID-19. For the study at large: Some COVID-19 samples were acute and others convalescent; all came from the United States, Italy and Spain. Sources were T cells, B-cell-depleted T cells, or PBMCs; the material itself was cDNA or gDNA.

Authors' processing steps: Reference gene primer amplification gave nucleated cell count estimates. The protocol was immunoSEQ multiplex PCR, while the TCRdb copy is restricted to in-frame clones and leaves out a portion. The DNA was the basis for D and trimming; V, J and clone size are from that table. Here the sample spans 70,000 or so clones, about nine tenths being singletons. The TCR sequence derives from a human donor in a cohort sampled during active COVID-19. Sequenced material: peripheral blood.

CDR3 DNA: TGTGCCAGTAGTGACCCCCGGGACAGGGGCACTGAAGCTTTCTTT. It codes for CASSDPRDRGTEAFF. V and J are TRBV19 and TRBJ1-1, with 10 nucleotides matching TRBD1. V lost 5 bases, J lost 4 bases, and 7 bases stayed unmatched. The CDR3 runs 15 residues. Germline V gene data show CDR1 as LNHDA and CDR2 as SQIVND (reference sequence).